The entry below gives a single T cell receptor (beta chain) sequence along with its context. This clone showed up just once. Its antigen has not been determined. Per-nucleotide qualities are absent, and no much larger clonotype sits a single base away. This CDR3 is also generated by other DNA sequences in the sample. Using the deep immunoSEQ assay, TCR CDR3 regions were amplified from genomic DNA by multiplex PCR. For each cell subset, the extracted genomic DNA was distributed evenly across all wells of several immunoSEQ 96-well plates, and each plate served as one replicate. For sorted subsets, each replicate PCR was loaded with roughly 190 ng genomic DNA, equivalent to 30,000 to 35,000 T cell genomes. Purified libraries were quantified with a Qubit 3.0 fluorometer, sized on a Bioanalyzer 2100, and re-quantified with the KAPA Library Quantification kit. A separate single-read 150-cycle Illumina NextSeq 550 flow cell was used to sequence each immunoSEQ 96-well plate. On the study's bioinformatics: The immunoSEQ output contained only junctional sequences without quality scores, so filtering could not match that applied to full-length reads. Sequences were annotated with PyIR, a Python wrapper for IgBLAST v1.9, using IMGT germline references to assign V/J genes and CDR3. Reads were filtered out if the reads had weak V/J assignments (E-value above 1e-6), no CDR3, stop codons, out-of-frame junctions, or ambiguous translated residues. V3J clonotypes were defined as sequences sharing an identical inferred V gene, J gene, and CDR3 amino acid sequence. The percentage overlap between two repertoires was calculated by dividing the number of shared unique clonotypes by the size of the smaller repertoire. Repertoire richness was assessed with RTK rarefaction, the Chao1 estimator, and Recon v2.1 estimates of unobserved clonotypes. Generation probabilities for all TCRbeta clonotypes obtained by the gDNA method from a handful of donors were computed using OLGA. Not all clones reach the TCRdb copy of this immuneACCESS table, which keeps in-frame sequences only. Checked studies attribute under half of the gap to unresolved V genes and leave the rest unexplained. The V and J calls and the clone size are those of that table, but D and trimming were determined from the DNA. For this sample the table gives roughly 2.1 million clones, of which roughly 91% were detected only once. The ten biggest clones cover under 2% of the sample.

This sample is drawn from a study of shared clonotypes between healthy human individuals (dated by TCRdb to the early 2020s). In the study overall: Three men and a couple of women, aged 18 to 49 years, made up the cohort. To increase sequencing depth and limit assay-specific biases, TCR repertoire library preparation and sequencing were carried out by different laboratories using diverse techniques. Blood TCR repertoires of 5 or 6 healthy adults were deeply sequenced to estimate repertoire size and the extent of clonotype sharing between individuals. For each donor, CD4 naive and CD4 memory were each run on three plates, CD8 naive on two plates, and CD8 memory on one plate. Between about 0.8 and 9 billion PBMCs per donor were obtained by leukapheresis. Paper-wide results and their limitations: Because the study included only a small number of donors, the genetic and exposure-history diversity represented was limited. Pairwise subsampling indicated that sequencing depth was expected to affect the degree of clonotype sharing among donors. Incomplete sequencing was indicated by rarefaction of sorted-subset datasets, despite the large sequencing depth. Roughly 5.2% of naive CD4, 3.5% of naive CD8, around 2.3% of memory CD4, and around 0.42% of memory CD8 clonotypes were shared across a few donors. Estimated clonotype richness was generally larger for naive than for memory subsets. Sampling was limited to blood, and TCR repertoires in tissue likely differ from TCR repertoires in blood. Compared with non-shared clonotypes, the clonotypes found in all four sorted-subset donors had higher generation probabilities.

CD8 naive samples were obtained by positive selection for CCR7 among CD45RO-negative cells, yielding a CD45RA+CCR7+ population from which TemRA cells were excluded. The donors were healthy, HIV-negative adults with no recently reported acute infections or vaccinations. All donors were Caucasian adults living in Nashville, Tennessee, USA. Blood was obtained by leukapheresis, after which PBMCs were separated by Ficoll-Histopaque density gradient centrifugation and cryopreserved in liquid nitrogen vapor phase. Analytical flow cytometry was used to check the purity and quantity of each magnetically sorted T cell population. From each sorted fraction, genomic DNA was isolated and quantified by UV absorbance on a Nanodrop 2000c. V and J are truncated by 4 bases and 0 bases respectively, leaving an intervening sequence of 7 bases. CDR1 LNHDA and CDR2 SQIVND were looked up in the germline V gene (reference sequence). The CDR3 spans 14 residues, from the cysteine through the phenylalanine. The read is trimmed to its CDR3 DNA, 42 bases read in frame from base 1.

Sequenced sample: naive CD8+ T cells from PBMCs. The sample's cell subset or site, from its label and the paper: CD45RA+CCR7+. The chain couples TRBV19 to TRBJ2-1; no confident D gene assignment can be made. The clonotype originates from a man aged 18 to 30 in good health. Some clones in this sample may be carry-over from other donors' samples. Read as DNA, the sequence is TGTGCCAGTAGTAGCTGGGGCTCCTACAATGAGCAGTTCTTC. Its protein reads: CASSSWGSYNEQFF.